The present TCR beta chain was sequenced within a study of blood T cell repertoires in COVID-19. The wider study: PBMCs, B-cell-depleted T cells, or T cells were the source of the cDNA or gDNA that made up the material.

Trimming left V 2 bases short and J 2 bases short, with 18 bases between. The CDR3 contains 17 residues. CDR1 ENHRY and CDR2 SYGVKD come from the germline V gene. Assay used: immunoSEQ multiplex PCR; TCRdb lists only in-frame clones, some missing. Here the sample spans some 130,000 clones, about 90% being singletons. The TCR comes from a woman aged 55 to 70 with acute or convalescent COVID-19. The source material was peripheral blood. This sequence joins TRBV10-3 and TRBJ1-2, with D unresolved. The CDR3 DNA follows: TGTGCCATCAGTGAGGGGAGCTGGGGTTTATTGAACTATGGCTACACCTTC. This encodes CAISEGSWGLLNYGYTF.